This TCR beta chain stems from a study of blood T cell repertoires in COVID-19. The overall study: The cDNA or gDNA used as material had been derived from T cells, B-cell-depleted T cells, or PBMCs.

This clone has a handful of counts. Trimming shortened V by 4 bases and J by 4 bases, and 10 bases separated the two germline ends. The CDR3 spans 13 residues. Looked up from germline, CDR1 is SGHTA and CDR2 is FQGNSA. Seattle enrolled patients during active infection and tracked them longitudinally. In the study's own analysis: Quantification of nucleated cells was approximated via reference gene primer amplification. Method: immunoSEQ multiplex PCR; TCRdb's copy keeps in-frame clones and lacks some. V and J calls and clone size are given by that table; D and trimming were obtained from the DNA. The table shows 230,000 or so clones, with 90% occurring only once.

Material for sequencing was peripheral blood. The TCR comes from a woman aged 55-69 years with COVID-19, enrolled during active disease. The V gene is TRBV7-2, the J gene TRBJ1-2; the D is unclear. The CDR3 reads CASSSLPPYGYTF. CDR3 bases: TGTGCCAGCAGCTCCCTCCCCCCCTATGGCTACACCTTC. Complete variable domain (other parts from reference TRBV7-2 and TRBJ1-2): GAGVSQSPSNKVTEKGKDVELRCDPISGHTALYWYRQSLGQGLEFLIYFQGNSAPDKSGLPSDRFSAERTGGSVSTLTIQRTQQEDSAVYLCASSSLPPYGYTFGSGTRLTVV.